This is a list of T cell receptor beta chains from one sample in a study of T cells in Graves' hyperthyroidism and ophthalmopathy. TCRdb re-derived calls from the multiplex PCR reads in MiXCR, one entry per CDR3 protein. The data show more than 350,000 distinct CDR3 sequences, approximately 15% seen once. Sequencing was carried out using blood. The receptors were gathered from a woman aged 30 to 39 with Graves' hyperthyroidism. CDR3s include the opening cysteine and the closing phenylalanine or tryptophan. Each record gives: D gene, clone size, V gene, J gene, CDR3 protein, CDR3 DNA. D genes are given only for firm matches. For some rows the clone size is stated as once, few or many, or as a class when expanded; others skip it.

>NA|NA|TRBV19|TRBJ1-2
CASSIDLARTYYGYTF
TGTGCCAGTAGTATCGATTTGGCCAGGACCTACTATGGCTACACCTTC
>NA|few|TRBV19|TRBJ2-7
CASSKTEPYEQYF
TGTGCCAGTAGTAAGACAGAACCCTACGAGCAGTACTTC
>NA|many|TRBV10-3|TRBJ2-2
CAISEYTGATGELFF
TGTGCCATCAGTGAGTACACAGGAGCGACCGGGGAGCTGTTTTTT
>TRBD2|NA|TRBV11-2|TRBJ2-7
CASSLLAGVQYF
TGTGCCAGCAGCTTACTAGCGGGCGTGCAGTACTTC
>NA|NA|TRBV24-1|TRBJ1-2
CATSARWTKFILYGYTF
TGTGCCACCAGTGCTAGGTGGACGAAATTTATCCTGTATGGCTACACCTTC
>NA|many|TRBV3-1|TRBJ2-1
CASSLSGGSNEQFF
TGTGCCAGCAGCCTCTCGGGTGGATCCAATGAGCAGTTCTTC
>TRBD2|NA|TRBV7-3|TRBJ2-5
CASSSPRGAGVQETQYF
TGTGCCAGCAGCTCTCCCCGGGGAGCGGGAGTACAAGAGACCCAGTACTTC
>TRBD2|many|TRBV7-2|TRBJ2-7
CASSYGTSGLSSYEQYF
TGTGCCAGCAGCTACGGGACTAGCGGGTTGAGCTCCTACGAGCAGTACTTC
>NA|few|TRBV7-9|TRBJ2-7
CASSSRDLSYEQYF
TGTGCCAGCAGCTCCCGGGACCTATCCTACGAGCAGTACTTC
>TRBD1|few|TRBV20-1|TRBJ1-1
CSAPTPGQYEAFF
TGCAGTGCCCCAACCCCGGGACAGTATGAAGCTTTCTTT
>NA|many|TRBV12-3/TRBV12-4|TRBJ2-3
CASSLRGTDTQYF
TGTGCCAGCAGTTTACGGGGGACAGATACGCAGTATTTT
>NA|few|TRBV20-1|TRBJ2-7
CSARDIRGGAYEQYF
TGCAGTGCTAGAGATATCAGGGGGGGGGCCTACGAGCAGTACTTC
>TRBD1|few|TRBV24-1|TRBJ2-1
CATSDPGQGSNEQFF
TGTGCCACCAGTGATCCGGGACAGGGGTCCAATGAGCAGTTCTTC
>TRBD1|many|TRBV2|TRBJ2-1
CASSEEEWGQGEFF
TGTGCCAGCAGTGAAGAAGAGTGGGGACAGGGGGAGTTCTTC
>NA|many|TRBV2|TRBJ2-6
CASSEISSGANVLTF
TGTGCCAGCAGTGAAATAAGCTCTGGGGCCAACGTCCTGACTTTC
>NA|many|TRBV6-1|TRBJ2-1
CASSRRAWQVYNEQFF
TGTGCCAGCAGCCGCAGGGCCTGGCAGGTGTACAATGAGCAGTTCTTC
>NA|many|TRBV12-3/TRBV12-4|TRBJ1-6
CASSSPNDGNSPLHF
TGTGCCAGCAGTTCCCCGAATGATGGGAATTCACCCCTCCACTTT
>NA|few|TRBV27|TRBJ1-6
CASSNMEAYNSPLHF
TGTGCCAGCAGTAATATGGAAGCGTATAATTCACCCCTCCACTTT
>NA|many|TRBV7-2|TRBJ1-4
CASSLSRVREKLFF
TGTGCCAGCAGCTTAAGCCGGGTGCGGGAAAAACTGTTTTTT
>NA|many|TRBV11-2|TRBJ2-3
CASEGRTDTQYF
TGTGCCAGCGAGGGACGCACAGATACGCAGTATTTT
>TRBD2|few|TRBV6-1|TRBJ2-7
CASSSPYLAGVSYEQYF
TGTGCCAGCAGTTCCCCGTATCTAGCGGGAGTCTCCTACGAGCAGTACTTC
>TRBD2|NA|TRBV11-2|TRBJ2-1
CASSLGGLAGSRGEQFF
TGTGCCAGCAGCTTAGGAGGTCTAGCGGGGTCACGGGGTGAGCAGTTCTTC
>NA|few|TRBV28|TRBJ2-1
CASSAKGWNEQFF
TGTGCCAGCAGTGCGAAGGGGTGGAATGAGCAGTTCTTC
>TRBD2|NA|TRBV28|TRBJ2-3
CASSLSPGTSGSYTQYF
TGTGCCAGCAGTTTATCGCCCGGGACTAGCGGATCATATACGCAGTATTTT
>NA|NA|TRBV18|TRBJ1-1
CASSPEGRVEAFF
TGTGCCAGCTCACCAGAGGGAAGGGTTGAAGCTTTCTTT
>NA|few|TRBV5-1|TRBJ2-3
CASSLQGMGTDTQYF
TGCGCCAGCAGCTTGCAGGGCATGGGGACAGATACGCAGTATTTT
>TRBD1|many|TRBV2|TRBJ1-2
CASSEAQGAYGYTF
TGTGCCAGCAGTGAAGCCCAGGGGGCCTATGGCTACACCTTC